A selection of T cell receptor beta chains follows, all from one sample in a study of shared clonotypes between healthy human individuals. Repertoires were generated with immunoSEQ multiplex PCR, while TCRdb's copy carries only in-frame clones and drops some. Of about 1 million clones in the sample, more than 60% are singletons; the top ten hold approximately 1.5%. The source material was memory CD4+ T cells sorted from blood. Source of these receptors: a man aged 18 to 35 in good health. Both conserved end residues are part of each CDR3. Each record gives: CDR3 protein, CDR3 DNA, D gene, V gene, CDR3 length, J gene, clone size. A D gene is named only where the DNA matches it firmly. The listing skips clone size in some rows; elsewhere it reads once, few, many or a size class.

CASSLDRDQPQHF TGTGCCAGCAGCTTAGATCGGGATCAGCCCCAGCATTTT - TRBV11-2 13 TRBJ1-5 few
CASALSGTGSETQYF TGTGCCAGCGCGCTCTCCGGGACAGGGTCGGAGACCCAGTACTTC TRBD1 TRBV19 15 TRBJ2-5 -
CSAWAGETQYF TGCAGTGCTTGGGCTGGGGAGACCCAGTACTTC - TRBV20-1 11 TRBJ2-5 few
CASSYVGGGRAEAFF TGTGCCAGCAGTTACGTGGGGGGGGGCCGCGCTGAAGCTTTCTTT - TRBV6-5 15 TRBJ1-1 -
CASSFSGTDTQYF TGTGCCAGCAGCTTCAGCGGAACAGATACGCAGTATTTT - TRBV7-3 13 TRBJ2-3 -
CASSLRAGRRGGYTF TGTGCCAGCAGTTTAAGGGCAGGGCGGCGGGGTGGCTACACCTTC - TRBV28 15 TRBJ1-2 -
CAWSVEGGRFF TGTGCCTGGAGTGTGGAGGGGGGGCGTTTCTTC - TRBV30 11 TRBJ2-1 -
CAWKGGYEQYF TGTGCCTGGAAGGGGGGCTACGAGCAGTACTTC - TRBV30 11 TRBJ2-7 -
CASRGPLNQPQHF TGTGCCAGTAGGGGCCCCTTAAATCAGCCCCAGCATTTT - TRBV19 13 TRBJ1-5 -
CASGRQGQGEKLFF TGTGCCAGCGGAAGACAGGGACAGGGCGAAAAACTGTTTTTT TRBD1 TRBV6-1 14 TRBJ1-4 once
CASRDRGGQYEKLFF TGTGCCAGCAGGGATCGGGGCGGACAGTATGAAAAACTGTTTTTT - TRBV28 15 TRBJ1-4 many
CASSQAFRGRLETQYF TGTGCCAGCAGCCAAGCTTTCAGGGGGCGCTTGGAGACCCAGTACTTC TRBD1 TRBV4-2 16 TRBJ2-5 -
CSVGQEKLFF TGCAGCGTCGGCCAGGAAAAACTGTTTTTT - TRBV29-1 10 TRBJ1-4 -
CASSQDPPRGKGETQYF TGCGCCAGCAGCCAAGATCCTCCCCGAGGGAAGGGAGAGACCCAGTACTTC - TRBV4-1 17 TRBJ2-5 few
CASSRDRTTDTQYF TGTGCCAGCAGCCGGGACAGGACCACAGATACGCAGTATTTT TRBD1 TRBV5-8 14 TRBJ2-3 -
CASSTPGQGIANYGYTF TGTGCCAGTAGTACCCCGGGACAGGGAATAGCTAACTATGGCTACACCTTC TRBD1 TRBV19 17 TRBJ1-2 -
CASSPLGIAGEQYF TGTGCCAGCTCACCACTGGGAATAGCGGGCGAGCAGTACTTC TRBD2 TRBV18 14 TRBJ2-7 -
CASRHTSGRTDTQYF TGCGCCAGCAGACACACTAGCGGCCGCACAGATACGCAGTATTTT TRBD2 TRBV5-1 15 TRBJ2-3 -
CSVEGQLSYGYTF TGCAGCGTTGAAGGGCAGCTGAGCTATGGCTACACCTTC - TRBV29-1 13 TRBJ1-2 -
CASSLAGPNTGELFF TGTGCCAGCAGCTTAGCGGGACCGAACACCGGGGAGCTGTTTTTT - TRBV7-2 15 TRBJ2-2 -
CAISEPTAGLHF TGTGCCATCAGTGAGCCGACCGCCGGGCTCCACTTT - TRBV10-3 12 TRBJ1-6 -
CASSMSGPLNTEAFF TGTGCCAGTAGTATGTCGGGACCGCTGAACACTGAAGCTTTCTTT - TRBV19 15 TRBJ1-1 few
CASSGRWNQPQHF TGTGCCAGCAGTGGCAGATGGAATCAGCCCCAGCATTTT - TRBV6-1 13 TRBJ1-5 -
CASSAAGGQGFNEQYF TGTGCCAGCAGCGCAGCGGGGGGACAGGGGTTTAACGAGCAGTACTTC - TRBV7-9 16 TRBJ2-7 -
CASSLEAAYGYTF TGCGCCAGCAGCCTGGAGGCGGCCTATGGCTACACCTTC - TRBV5-1 13 TRBJ1-2 once
CASSLIYSAGLDSEQYF TGTGCCAGCAGCTTAATTTATTCGGCGGGGCTCGACTCCGAGCAGTACTTC - TRBV7-6 17 TRBJ2-7 -
CSVEGVNGYTF TGCAGCGTTGAGGGAGTAAATGGCTACACCTTC - TRBV29-1 11 TRBJ1-2 -
CASSFQNSYNEQFF TGTGCCAGCAGCTTTCAGAACTCCTACAATGAGCAGTTCTTC - TRBV5-4 14 TRBJ2-1 -
CASSIHVSGHTGELFF TGTGCCAGCAGCATTCATGTAAGCGGACACACCGGGGAGCTGTTTTTT - TRBV7-3 16 TRBJ2-2 few
CASSLSTGRETQYF TGTGCCAGCAGCTTATCCACAGGGAGAGAGACCCAGTACTTC - TRBV7-9 14 TRBJ2-5 -
CASNLLAGGALSYNEQFF TGTGCCAGCAACCTCCTTGCGGGGGGGGCATTATCCTACAATGAGCAGTTCTTC TRBD2 TRBV11-2 18 TRBJ2-1 -
CASNVVGSGQGF TGTGCCAGTAACGTGGTGGGTTCTGGTCAAGGTTTT - TRBV25-1 12 TRBJ1-6 -
CASSYSGSSTDTQYF TGTGCCAGCAGTTACTCAGGGTCTAGCACAGATACGCAGTATTTT - TRBV6-5 15 TRBJ2-3 -
CASSRIDAANTGELFF TGTGCCAGTAGCCGAATTGACGCTGCGAACACCGGGGAGCTGTTTTTT - TRBV19 16 TRBJ2-2 -
CASRRRDAAGPYSNQPQHF TGTGCCAGCAGGAGGAGGGACGCAGCCGGCCCGTATAGCAATCAGCCCCAGCATTTT - TRBV28 19 TRBJ1-5 -
CAWTPSNEKLFF TGCGCCTGGACACCCAGTAATGAAAAACTGTTTTTT - TRBV30 12 TRBJ1-4 -
CASSLGVLADYEQYF TGTGCCAGCAGCTTAGGCGTCCTAGCGGATTACGAGCAGTACTTC TRBD2 TRBV7-8 15 TRBJ2-7 -
CATSRELGPNEGELFF TGTGCCACCAGCAGGGAATTGGGACCAAATGAGGGGGAGCTGTTTTTT - TRBV15 16 TRBJ2-2 once
CASSLWAGNYGYTF TGTGCCAGCAGTTTATGGGCAGGGAACTATGGCTACACCTTC - TRBV27 14 TRBJ1-2 once
CAISELGNPYEQYF TGTGCCATCAGTGAGTTGGGGAATCCCTACGAGCAGTACTTC - TRBV10-3 14 TRBJ2-7 once
CASSQSSRAKSYEQYF TGCGCCAGCAGTCAATCCTCCAGGGCGAAGTCCTACGAGCAGTACTTC - TRBV23-1 16 TRBJ2-7 once
CASSVEGRMNTEAFF TGTGCCAGCAGCGTGGAAGGGCGGATGAACACTGAAGCTTTCTTT - TRBV7-3 15 TRBJ1-1 few
CATAQEALNQPQHF TGTGCCACAGCCCAGGAGGCCCTCAATCAGCCCCAGCATTTT - TRBV6-1 14 TRBJ1-5 few
CSVEGPDSYNEQFF TGCAGCGTTGAAGGTCCCGACTCCTACAATGAGCAGTTCTTC - TRBV29-1 14 TRBJ2-1 once
CATGAGSYNSPLHF TGTGCCACCGGTGCCGGCTCCTATAATTCACCCCTCCACTTT - TRBV28 14 TRBJ1-6 -
CASSNLGGNTEAFF TGTGCCAGCAGCAACCTCGGAGGAAACACTGAAGCTTTCTTT - TRBV2 14 TRBJ1-1 -
CATQPGVNTEAFF TGTGCCACCCAACCGGGGGTGAACACTGAAGCTTTCTTT - TRBV15 13 TRBJ1-1 -
CASSESFSPRGKTGGFGNTIYF TGCGCCAGCAGTGAGTCATTTTCCCCCCGGGGTAAGACAGGGGGCTTTGGAAACACCATATATTTT TRBD1 TRBV10-2 22 TRBJ1-3 once
CASSQRGTAAYEQYF TGCGCCAGCAGTCAACGCGGGACAGCAGCCTACGAGCAGTACTTC - TRBV23-1 15 TRBJ2-7 -
CASSSPRLAGQGELFF TGTGCCAGCAGCTCGCCCCGACTAGCGGGGCAAGGGGAGCTGTTTTTT TRBD2 TRBV11-2 16 TRBJ2-2 -